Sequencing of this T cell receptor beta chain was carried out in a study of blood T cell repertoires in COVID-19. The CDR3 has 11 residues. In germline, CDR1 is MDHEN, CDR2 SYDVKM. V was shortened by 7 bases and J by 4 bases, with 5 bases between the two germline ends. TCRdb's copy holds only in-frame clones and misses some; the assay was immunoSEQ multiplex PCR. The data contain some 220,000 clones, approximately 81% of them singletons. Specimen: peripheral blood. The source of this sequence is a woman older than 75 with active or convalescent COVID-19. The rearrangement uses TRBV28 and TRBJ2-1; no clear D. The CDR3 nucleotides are TGTGCCAGCACCCAATACAATGAGCAGTTCTTC. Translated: CASTQYNEQFF.